This TCR beta chain originates from a study of technical replicates of blood from a few donors. TCRdb's table, derived via immunoSEQ multiplex PCR, lists solely in-frame clones and lacks some. Of some 82,000 clones listed, roughly 97% are singletons. The CDR3 is 15 amino acids. The V and J ends lost 1 base and 2 bases respectively, with 12 bases between them. Germline-derived CDR1 and CDR2 are LNHDA and SQIVND (reference sequence). The chain recombines TRBV19 with TRBJ2-7, with D possibly being TRBD2 (5 bases). The source of this sequence is a human donor in good health. The sample consisted of T cells isolated from PBMCs. The CDR3 region is CASSIVPGGTYEQYF. CDR3 DNA: TGTGCCAGTAGTATAGTCCCAGGAGGAACCTACGAGCAGTACTTC.